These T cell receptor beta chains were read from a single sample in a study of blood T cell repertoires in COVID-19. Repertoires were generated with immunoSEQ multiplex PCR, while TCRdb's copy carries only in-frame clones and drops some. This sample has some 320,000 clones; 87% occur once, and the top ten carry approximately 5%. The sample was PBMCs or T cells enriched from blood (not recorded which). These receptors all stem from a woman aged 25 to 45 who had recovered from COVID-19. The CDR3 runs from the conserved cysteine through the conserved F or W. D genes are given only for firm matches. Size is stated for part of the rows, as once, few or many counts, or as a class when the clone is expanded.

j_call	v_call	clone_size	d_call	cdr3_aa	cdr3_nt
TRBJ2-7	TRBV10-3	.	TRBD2	CAISGSGGIYEQYF	TGTGCCATCAGTGGTAGCGGGGGTATATACGAGCAGTACTTC
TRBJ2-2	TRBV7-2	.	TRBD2	CASSLGQAGGPNGELFF	TGTGCCAGCAGCTTAGGACAAGCGGGGGGGCCAAACGGGGAGCTGTTTTTT
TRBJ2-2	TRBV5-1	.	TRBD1	CASSFLTGVETGELFF	TGCGCCAGCAGCTTTCTTACAGGGGTTGAAACCGGGGAGCTGTTTTTT
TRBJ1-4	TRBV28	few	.	CASSLTTGGLNEKLFF	TGTGCCAGCAGTTTAACAACGGGGGGCTTAAATGAAAAACTGTTTTTT
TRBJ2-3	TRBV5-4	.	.	CASSPTRPDTQYF	TGTGCCAGCAGCCCTACTAGGCCAGATACGCAGTATTTT
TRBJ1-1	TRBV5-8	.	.	CASSLAVGGTEAFF	TGTGCCAGCAGCTTGGCCGTAGGGGGCACTGAAGCTTTCTTT
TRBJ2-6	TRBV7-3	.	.	CASSPYPGTGANVLTF	TGTGCCAGCAGTCCCTACCCAGGGACTGGGGCCAACGTCCTGACTTTC
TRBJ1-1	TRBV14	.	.	CASSQVLGHPTPFF	TGTGCCAGCAGCCAAGTTTTAGGACATCCGACTCCTTTCTTT
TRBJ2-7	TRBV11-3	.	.	CASSLVGHGEQYF	TGTGCCAGCAGCTTGGTAGGCCACGGGGAGCAGTACTTC
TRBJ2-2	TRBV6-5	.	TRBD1	CASSVDRGSGELFF	TGTGCCAGCAGCGTCGACAGGGGCTCCGGGGAGCTGTTTTTT
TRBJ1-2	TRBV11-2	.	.	CASSLINGRNRGGYTF	TGTGCCAGCAGCTTAATAAATGGCCGGAACCGGGGTGGCTACACCTTC
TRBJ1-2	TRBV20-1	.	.	CSARVAEGYTF	TGCAGTGCTAGAGTAGCGGAGGGCTACACCTTC
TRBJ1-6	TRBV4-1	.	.	CASSQEGEGRSPLHF	TGCGCCAGCAGCCAAGAGGGGGAGGGAAGATCACCCCTCCACTTT
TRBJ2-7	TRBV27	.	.	CASSFGGGAGLTYEQYF	TGTGCCAGCAGTTTTGGAGGGGGGGCCGGCCTTACCTACGAGCAGTACTTC
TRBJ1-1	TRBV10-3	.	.	CAISQGNTEAFF	TGTGCCATCAGTCAGGGGAACACTGAAGCTTTCTTT
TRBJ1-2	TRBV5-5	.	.	CASSLEWGGGTGYTF	TGTGCCAGCAGCTTGGAGTGGGGCGGGGGGACTGGCTACACCTTC